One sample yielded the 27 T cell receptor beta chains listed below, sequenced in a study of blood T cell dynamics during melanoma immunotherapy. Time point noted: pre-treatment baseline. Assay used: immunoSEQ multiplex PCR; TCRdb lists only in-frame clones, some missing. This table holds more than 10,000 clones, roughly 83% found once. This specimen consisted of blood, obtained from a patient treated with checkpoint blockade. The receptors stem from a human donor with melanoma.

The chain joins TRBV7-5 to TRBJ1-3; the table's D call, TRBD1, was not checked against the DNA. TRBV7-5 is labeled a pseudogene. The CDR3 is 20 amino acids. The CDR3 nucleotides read TGTGCCAGAAGCTCGGCCTCCAGGGACAGGGGGGCAATAGAGGGAAACACCATATATTTT. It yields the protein CARSSASRDRGAIEGNTIYF.

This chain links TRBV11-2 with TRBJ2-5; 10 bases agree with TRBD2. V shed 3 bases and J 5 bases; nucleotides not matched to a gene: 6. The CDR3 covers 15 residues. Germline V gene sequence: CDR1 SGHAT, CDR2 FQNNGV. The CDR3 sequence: CASSLASGGWETQYF. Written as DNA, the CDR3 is TGTGCCAGCAGCTTGGCTAGCGGGGGATGGGAGACCCAGTACTTC.

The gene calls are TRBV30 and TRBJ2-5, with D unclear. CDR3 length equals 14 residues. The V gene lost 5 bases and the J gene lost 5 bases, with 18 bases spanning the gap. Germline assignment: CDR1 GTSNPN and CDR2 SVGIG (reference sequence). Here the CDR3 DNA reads TGTGCCTGGTCCCTTTGGGGTGAACGCGAGACCCAGTACTTC. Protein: CAWSLWGERETQYF.

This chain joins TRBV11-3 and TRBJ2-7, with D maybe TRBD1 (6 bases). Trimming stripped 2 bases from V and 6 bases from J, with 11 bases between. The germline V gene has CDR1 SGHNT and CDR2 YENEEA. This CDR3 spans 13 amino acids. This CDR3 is CASSLKQGGEQYF. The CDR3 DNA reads TGTGCCAGCAGCTTAAAACAGGGTGGCGAGCAGTACTTC.

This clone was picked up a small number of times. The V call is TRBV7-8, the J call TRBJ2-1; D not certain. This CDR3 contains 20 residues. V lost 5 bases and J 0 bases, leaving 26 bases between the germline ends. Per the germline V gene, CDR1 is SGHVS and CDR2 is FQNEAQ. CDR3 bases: TGTGCCAGCAGCCAAGGATGGAATCAGAAACCCCAAAGCTCCTACAATGAGCAGTTCTTC. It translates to CASSQGWNQKPQSSYNEQFF.

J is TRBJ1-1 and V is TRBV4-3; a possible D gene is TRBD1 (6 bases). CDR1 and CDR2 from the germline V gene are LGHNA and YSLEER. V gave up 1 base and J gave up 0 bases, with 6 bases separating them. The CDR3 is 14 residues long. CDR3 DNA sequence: TGCGCCAGCAGCCAAGGACAGGTGAACACTGAAGCTTTCTTT. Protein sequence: CASSQGQVNTEAFF.

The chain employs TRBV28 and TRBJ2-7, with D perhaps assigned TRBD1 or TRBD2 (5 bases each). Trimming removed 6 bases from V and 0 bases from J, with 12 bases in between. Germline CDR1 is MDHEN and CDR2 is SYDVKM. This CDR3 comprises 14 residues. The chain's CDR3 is CASSGAGLSYEQYF. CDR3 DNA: TGTGCCAGCAGCGGGGCAGGCCTCTCCTACGAGCAGTACTTC.

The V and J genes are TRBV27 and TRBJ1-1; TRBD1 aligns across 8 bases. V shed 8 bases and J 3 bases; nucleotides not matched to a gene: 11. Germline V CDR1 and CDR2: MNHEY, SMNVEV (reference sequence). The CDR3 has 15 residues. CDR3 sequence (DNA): TGTGCCAGCGGCGCCAGGGGGCTGCTGGACACTGAAGCTTTCTTT. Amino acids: CASGARGLLDTEAFF.

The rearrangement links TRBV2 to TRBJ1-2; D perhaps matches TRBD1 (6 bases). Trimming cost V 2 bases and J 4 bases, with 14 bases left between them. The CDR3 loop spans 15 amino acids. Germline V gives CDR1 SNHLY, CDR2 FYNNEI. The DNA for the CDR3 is TGTGCCAGCAGTGAAACCCAAGGACAGCCCTATGGCTACACCTTC. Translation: CASSETQGQPYGYTF.

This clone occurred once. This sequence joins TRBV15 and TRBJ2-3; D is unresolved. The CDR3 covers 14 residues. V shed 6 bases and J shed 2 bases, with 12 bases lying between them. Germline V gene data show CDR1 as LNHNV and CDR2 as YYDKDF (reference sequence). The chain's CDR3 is CATRSSRHTDTQYF. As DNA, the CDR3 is TGTGCCACCAGGAGTAGTCGCCACACAGATACGCAGTATTTT.

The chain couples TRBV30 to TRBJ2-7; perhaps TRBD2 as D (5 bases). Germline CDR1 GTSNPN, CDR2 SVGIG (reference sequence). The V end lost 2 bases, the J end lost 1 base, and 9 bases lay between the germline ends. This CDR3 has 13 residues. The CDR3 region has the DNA TGTGCCTGGAGTCCCGGGGTTTCCTACGAGCAGTACTTC. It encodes CAWSPGVSYEQYF.

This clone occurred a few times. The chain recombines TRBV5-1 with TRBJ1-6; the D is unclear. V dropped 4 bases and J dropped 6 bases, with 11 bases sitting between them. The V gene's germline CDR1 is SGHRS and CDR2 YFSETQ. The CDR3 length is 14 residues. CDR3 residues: CASSPSNGNSPLHF. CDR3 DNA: TGCGCCAGCAGCCCGAGCAACGGTAATTCACCCCTCCACTTT.

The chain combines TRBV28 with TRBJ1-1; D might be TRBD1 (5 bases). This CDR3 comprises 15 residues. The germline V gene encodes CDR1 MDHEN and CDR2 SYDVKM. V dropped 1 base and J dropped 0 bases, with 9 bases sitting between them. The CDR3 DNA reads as TGTGCCAGCAGTTTATCACCAGGGATGAACACTGAAGCTTTCTTT. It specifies CASSLSPGMNTEAFF.

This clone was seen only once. CDR3 loop: CASSQGLAAETQYF. The CDR3 region has the DNA TGCGCCAGCAGCCAGGGACTAGCGGCAGAGACCCAGTACTTC. The rearrangement links TRBV4-1 to TRBJ2-5, with TRBD2 matching 11 bases. The CDR3 spans 14 residues. The V and J ends lost 3 bases and 4 bases, in that order; junction bases with no gene match: 1. Germline V gene data show CDR1 as MGHRA and CDR2 as YSYEKL.

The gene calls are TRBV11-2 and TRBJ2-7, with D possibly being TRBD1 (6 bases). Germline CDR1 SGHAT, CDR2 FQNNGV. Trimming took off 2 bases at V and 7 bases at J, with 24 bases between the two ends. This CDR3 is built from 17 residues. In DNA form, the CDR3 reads TGTGCCAGCAGCTTAATTGTCGCGGGCGCAGGGGCAAAAGAGCAGTACTTC. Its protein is CASSLIVAGAGAKEQYF. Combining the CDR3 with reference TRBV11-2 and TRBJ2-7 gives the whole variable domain EAGVAQSPRYKIIEKRQSVAFWCNPISGHATLYWYQQILGQGPKLLIQFQNNGVVDDSQLPKDRFSAERLKGVDSTLKIQPAKLEDSAVYLCASSLIVAGAGAKEQYFGPGTRLTVT.

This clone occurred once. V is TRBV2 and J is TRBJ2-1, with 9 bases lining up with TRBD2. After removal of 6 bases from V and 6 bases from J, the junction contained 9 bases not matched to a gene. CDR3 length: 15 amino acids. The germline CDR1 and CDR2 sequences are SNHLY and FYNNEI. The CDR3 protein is CASRITSGSANEQFF. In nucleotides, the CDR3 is TGTGCCAGCAGAATAACTAGCGGGTCCGCCAATGAGCAGTTCTTC.

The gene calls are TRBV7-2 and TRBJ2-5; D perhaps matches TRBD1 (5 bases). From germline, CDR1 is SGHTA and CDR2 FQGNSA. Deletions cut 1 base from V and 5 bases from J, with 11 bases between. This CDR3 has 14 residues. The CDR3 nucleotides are TGTGCCAGCAGCTTAGAGCCAGGGCGTGAGACCCAGTACTTC. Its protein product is CASSLEPGRETQYF.

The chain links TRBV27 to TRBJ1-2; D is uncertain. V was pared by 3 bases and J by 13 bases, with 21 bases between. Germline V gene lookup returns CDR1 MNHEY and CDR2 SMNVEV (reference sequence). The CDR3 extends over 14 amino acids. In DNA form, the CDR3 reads TGTGCCAGCAGTTTCGGTACAGCCACGGATGTATCCACCTTC. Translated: CASSFGTATDVSTF.

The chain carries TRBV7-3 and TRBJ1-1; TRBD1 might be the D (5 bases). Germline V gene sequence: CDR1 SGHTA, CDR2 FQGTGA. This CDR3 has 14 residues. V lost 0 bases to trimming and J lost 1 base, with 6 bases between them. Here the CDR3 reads CASSLTGPNTEAFF. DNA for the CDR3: TGTGCCAGCAGCTTAACGGGACCGAACACTGAAGCTTTCTTT.

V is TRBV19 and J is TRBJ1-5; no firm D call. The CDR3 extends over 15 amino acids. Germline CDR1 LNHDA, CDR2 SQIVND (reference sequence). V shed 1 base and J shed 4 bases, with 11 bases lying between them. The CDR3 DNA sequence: TGTGCCAGTAGTATAGGCGCAGCTTCTAATCAGCCCCAGCATTTT. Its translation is CASSIGAASNQPQHF.

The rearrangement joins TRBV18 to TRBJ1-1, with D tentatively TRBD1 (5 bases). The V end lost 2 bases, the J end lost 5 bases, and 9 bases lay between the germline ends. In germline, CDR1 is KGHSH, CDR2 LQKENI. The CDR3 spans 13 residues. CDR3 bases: TGTGCCAGCTCACCAGGGAGGGGAACTGAAGCTTTCTTT. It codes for CASSPGRGTEAFF.

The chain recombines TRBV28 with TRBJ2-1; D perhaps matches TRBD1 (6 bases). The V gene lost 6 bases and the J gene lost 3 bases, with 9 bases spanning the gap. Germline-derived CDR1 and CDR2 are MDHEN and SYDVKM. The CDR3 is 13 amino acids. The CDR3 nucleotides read TGTGCCAGCAGGGGACACCACTACAATGAGCAGTTCTTC. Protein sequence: CASRGHHYNEQFF. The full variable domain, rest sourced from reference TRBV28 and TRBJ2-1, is DVKVTQSSRYLVKRTGEKVFLECVQDMDHENMFWYRQDPGLGLRLIYFSYDVKMKEKGDIPEGYSVSREKKERFSLILESASTNQTSMYLCASRGHHYNEQFFGPGTRLTVL.

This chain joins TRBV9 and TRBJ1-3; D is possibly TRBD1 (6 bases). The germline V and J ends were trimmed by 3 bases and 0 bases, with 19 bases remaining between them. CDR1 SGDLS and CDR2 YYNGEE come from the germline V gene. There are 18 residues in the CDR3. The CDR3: CASSATLPGETSGNTIYF. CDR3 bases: TGTGCCAGCAGCGCCACCCTGCCAGGGGAAACCTCTGGAAACACCATATATTTT.

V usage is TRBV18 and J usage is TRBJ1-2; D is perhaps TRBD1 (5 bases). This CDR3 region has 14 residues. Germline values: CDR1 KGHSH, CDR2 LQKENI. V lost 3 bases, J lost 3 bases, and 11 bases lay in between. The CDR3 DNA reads TGTGCCAGCTCACCTCCGGGACGTGACTATGGCTACACCTTC. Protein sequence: CASSPPGRDYGYTF.

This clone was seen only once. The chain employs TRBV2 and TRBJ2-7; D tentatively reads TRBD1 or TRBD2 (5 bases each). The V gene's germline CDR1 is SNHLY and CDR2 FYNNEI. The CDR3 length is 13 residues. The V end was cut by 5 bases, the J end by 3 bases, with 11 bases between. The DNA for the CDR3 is TGTGCCAGCAGTTCCGGGGCCGTCTACGAGCAGTACTTC. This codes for CASSSGAVYEQYF. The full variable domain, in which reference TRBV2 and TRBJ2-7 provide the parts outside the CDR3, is EPEVTQTPSHQVTQMGQEVILRCVPISNHLYFYWYRQILGQKVEFLVSFYNNEISEKSEIFDDQFSVERPDGSNFTLKIRSTKLEDSAMYFCASSSGAVYEQYFGPGTRLTVT.

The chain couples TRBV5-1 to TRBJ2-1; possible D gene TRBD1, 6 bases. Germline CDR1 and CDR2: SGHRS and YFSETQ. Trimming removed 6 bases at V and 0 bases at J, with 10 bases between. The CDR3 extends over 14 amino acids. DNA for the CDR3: TGCGCCAGCAAGACAGGAGGCTCCTACAATGAGCAGTTCTTC. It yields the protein CASKTGGSYNEQFF.

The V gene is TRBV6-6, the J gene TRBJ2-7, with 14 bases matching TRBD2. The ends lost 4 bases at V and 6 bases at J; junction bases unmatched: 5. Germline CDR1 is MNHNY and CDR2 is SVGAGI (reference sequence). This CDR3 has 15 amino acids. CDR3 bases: TGTGCCAGCAGTTCCACCGGGACTAGCGGGAGCGAGCAGTACTTC. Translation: CASSSTGTSGSEQYF.